At least ten counts were recorded for the clone carrying this T cell receptor beta chain. The sample originates from a study of T cells in Graves' hyperthyroidism and ophthalmopathy. From RNA transcripts, TCR beta CDR3 regions were amplified. Researchers ran a first-round RT-PCR on the TCR CDR3 using the HTBI primer set. TCRdb used MiXCR to reprocess the multiplex PCR reads, holding one entry per CDR3 protein. The sample has hundreds of thousands of distinct CDR3 sequences, roughly 15% seen once. The source is a young woman with Graves' ophthalmopathy. The specimen sequenced was blood.

The CDR3 sequence is CASRPGYRSDTEAFF. In nucleotides, the CDR3 is TGTGCCAGCAGGCCCGGTTACAGATCGGACACTGAAGCTTTCTTT. The rearrangement joins TRBV12-3 or TRBV12-4 to TRBJ1-1; D call uncertain. Trimming cost V 6 bases and J 3 bases, with 17 bases left between them. The CDR3 consists of 15 residues.